This T cell receptor (beta chain) was found in a study of neurological immune-mediated disorders. MiXCR, applied by TCRdb to the 5' RACE reads, yields one record per CDR3 protein. This sample has more than 50,000 distinct CDR3 sequences; roughly 3.5% occur once, and the top ten carry approximately 7.1%. Stored at -80 C, 2 million PBMCs were the source of the unsorted libraries. Per germline, CDR1 SGHAT and CDR2 FQNNGV. Trimming stripped 1 base from V and 6 bases from J, with 13 bases between. CDR3 length: 16 residues. This clonotype was counted at least ten times. V is TRBV11-2 and J is TRBJ1-6; D is perhaps TRBD1 (5 bases). Input material: PBMCs. This receptor was taken from a woman in her sixties with multiple sclerosis. DNA for the CDR3: TGTGCCAGCAGCTTAGCCGGGGGACGACTTAATTCACCCCTCCACTTT. Translating gives CASSLAGGRLNSPLHF.